This T cell receptor beta chain came from a study of PD-1 blockade in classical Hodgkin lymphoma. Study-level findings and limits: The study reported lower baseline TCR diversity in newly diagnosed patients than in healthy donors.

The CDR3 totals 12 residues. Trimming shortened V by 3 bases and J by 9 bases, and 9 bases separated the two germline ends. Per germline, CDR1 LNHDA and CDR2 SQIVND (reference sequence). No patient escaped relapse after autologous stem cell transplantation, and brentuximab vedotin exposure varied. This clone was picked up a small number of times. The target antigen is unknown. The method was immunoSEQ multiplex PCR; TCRdb's version includes in-frame clones alone and lacks a portion of them. The sample shows around 20,000 clones, roughly 88% of them seen only once. The sample consisted of peripheral blood mononuclear cells (PBMCs), taken before the second cycle of nivolumab. The J gene is TRBJ2-1, the V gene TRBV19; no clear D gene. This receptor was taken from a human donor with classical Hodgkin lymphoma. Written as DNA, the CDR3 is TGTGCCAGTAGTATTCCGGGTGGTGAGCAGTTCTTC. Translating it yields CASSIPGGEQFF.